This T cell receptor (beta chain) was identified during a study of blood T cells in healthy people across ages. Findings of the study overall: Long-lived donors exceeded aged donors in naive CD4+ cells and diversity.

Through a sample-barcoded 5' primer and a J-beta primer mix, a second PCR was run for 7 to 11 cycles. TCRdb reanalysed the 5' RACE reads using MiXCR and keeps one entry per CDR3 protein. In the table there are around 820,000 distinct CDR3 sequences, 25% of which are singletons. This clonotype has a handful of counts. Its antigen is unidentified. This CDR3 has 13 amino acids. The germline gives CDR1 SEHNR, CDR2 FQNEAQ (reference sequence). The V end lost 7 bases, the J end lost 3 bases, and 12 bases lay between the germline ends. This sample was shared with a second study, whose subject was T cells of mothers and their children. That work adds: It was related mother-child pairs that showed slightly higher overlap than unrelated pairs, without reaching significance.

Sequenced input: blood. V gene TRBV7-9 combines with J gene TRBJ1-2; maybe TRBD1 (6 bases). The receptor comes from a boy between 5 and 17 years old in good health. DNA for the CDR3: TGTGCCAGCACCAACAGGGAGGACTATGGCTACACCTTC. It specifies CASTNREDYGYTF.